This TCR beta chain appears in the sequencing data of a study of shared clonotypes between healthy human individuals. Looking at the study overall: The study used three CD4 naive, three CD4 memory, two CD8 naive and one CD8 memory plate per donor. Findings and caveats of the study: In having few donors, the study represented limited genetic and exposure-history diversity.

CDR1 is LNHNV, CDR2 YYDKDF, per germline (reference sequence). V shed 0 bases and J shed 1 base, with 9 bases lying between them. The CDR3 extends over 15 amino acids. As for this clone: Antigen unknown.

Profiled with immunoSEQ multiplex PCR; TCRdb holds only in-frame clones, not every one. The sample records approximately 980,000 clones, over 60% being singletons. V gene TRBV15 combines with J gene TRBJ1-1, with D unresolved. The receptor was isolated from a man younger than 35 in good health. Sequenced sample: memory CD4+ T cells sorted from blood. As to subset: CD45RA-negative fraction. The CDR3: CATSRDMGRNTEAFF. CDR3 bases: TGTGCCACCAGCAGAGACATGGGCCGGAACACTGAAGCTTTCTTT.